These T cell receptor beta chains were read from a single sample in a study of shared clonotypes between healthy human individuals. TCRdb keeps only in-frame clones here, not all; method: immunoSEQ multiplex PCR. The table records fewer than 850,000 clones, about two thirds of them present only once. Sequencing was carried out using memory CD4+ T cells sorted from blood. All receptors derive from a woman aged 25 to 45 in good health. The CDR3 runs from the conserved cysteine through the conserved F or W. A D gene is named only where the DNA matches it firmly. The size entry is marked missing in some rows and otherwise reads once, few, many or a size class.

>TRBV5-6|-|-|TRBJ1-1
CASSPPLVWGSWNTEAFF
TGTGCCAGCAGCCCGCCCTTAGTTTGGGGCAGTTGGAACACTGAAGCTTTCTTT
>TRBV7-2|-|TRBD2|TRBJ2-1
CASSLVGAGVFEQFF
TGTGCCAGCAGCTTGGTTGGAGCGGGAGTGTTTGAGCAGTTCTTC
>TRBV18|-|-|TRBJ1-2
CASSPSRDLYGYTF
TGTGCCAGCTCACCATCGCGGGACCTCTATGGCTACACCTTC
>TRBV4-2|-|TRBD2|TRBJ2-1
CASSQDLSRGSLYEQFF
TGTGCCAGCAGCCAAGATTTATCTCGCGGGAGCTTATATGAGCAGTTCTTC
>TRBV2|once|-|TRBJ1-1
CASSVRGDSEAFF
TGTGCCAGCAGTGTTCGGGGAGACAGTGAAGCTTTCTTT
>TRBV25-1|few|TRBD2|TRBJ2-7
CASSDRGTSGSYEQYF
TGTGCCAGCAGTGACCGCGGGACTAGCGGATCCTACGAGCAGTACTTC
>TRBV2|-|TRBD1|TRBJ1-2
CASGQGSHFNYGYTF
TGTGCCAGCGGACAGGGGTCCCACTTTAACTATGGCTACACCTTC
>TRBV30|-|-|TRBJ1-2
CAWSVPLFDYGYTF
TGTGCCTGGAGTGTACCCCTATTTGACTATGGCTACACCTTC
>TRBV5-1|-|TRBD2|TRBJ2-1
CASSWGTSGNEQFF
TGCGCCAGCAGCTGGGGGACTAGCGGCAATGAGCAGTTCTTC
>TRBV7-9|-|-|TRBJ2-2
CASSSFGGYTGELFF
TGTGCCAGCAGCTCGTTTGGGGGATACACCGGGGAGCTGTTTTTT
>TRBV28|once|TRBD2|TRBJ2-2
CASSSQGTSGGGSGELFF
TGTGCCAGCAGTTCCCAAGGGACTAGCGGGGGCGGCAGCGGGGAGCTGTTTTTT
>TRBV7-2|-|-|TRBJ2-7
CASSLLGVSIYEQYF
TGTGCCAGCAGCTTGCTTGGAGTAAGCATCTACGAGCAGTACTTC
>TRBV5-1|-|-|TRBJ2-7
CASSLGLSGEQYF
TGCGCCAGCAGCTTGGGACTATCGGGCGAGCAGTACTTC
>TRBV6-6|-|-|TRBJ2-7
CASSYRESEQYF
TGTGCCAGCAGTTACAGGGAATCCGAGCAGTACTTC
>TRBV7-2|-|-|TRBJ2-1
CASAQQSVGEQFF
TGTGCCAGCGCACAGCAAAGCGTGGGGGAGCAGTTCTTC
>TRBV5-1|-|TRBD1|TRBJ2-5
CASSQHRGETQYF
TGCGCCAGCAGCCAACACAGGGGGGAGACCCAGTACTTC
>TRBV19|-|TRBD2|TRBJ2-3
CASSIDGTSADTQYF
TGTGCCAGTAGTATAGACGGGACTAGCGCAGATACGCAGTATTTT
>TRBV18|-|-|TRBJ1-4
CASSNRLGDQAGEKLFF
TGTGCCAGCTCAAACCGCCTTGGCGATCAGGCGGGTGAAAAACTGTTTTTT
>TRBV9|-|-|TRBJ1-2
CASSVIGGGGYTF
TGTGCCAGCAGCGTAATAGGGGGTGGTGGCTACACCTTC
>TRBV6-1|-|-|TRBJ2-7
CARPRWSHEQYF
TGTGCCAGGCCTAGGTGGTCCCACGAGCAGTACTTC
>TRBV4-2|-|-|TRBJ2-5
CASSLARRGEETQYF
TGTGCCAGCAGCTTGGCCCGGAGGGGAGAGGAGACCCAGTACTTC
>TRBV4-1|-|-|TRBJ2-3
CASSQPGQSTDTQYF
TGCGCCAGCAGCCAACCGGGACAAAGCACAGATACGCAGTATTTT
>TRBV7-9|-|TRBD1|TRBJ2-7
CASSFRQGPSYEQYF
TGTGCCAGCAGCTTTCGACAGGGACCCTCCTACGAGCAGTACTTC
>TRBV5-1|-|TRBD2|TRBJ2-5
CASSLVLAGRQETQYF
TGCGCCAGCAGCTTGGTCTTAGCGGGACGACAAGAGACCCAGTACTTC
>TRBV19|-|-|TRBJ1-5
CASRTTGMWSNQPQHF
TGTGCCAGCCGAACCACAGGGATGTGGAGCAATCAGCCCCAGCATTTT
>TRBV9|-|-|TRBJ2-3
CASSVRAGESTDTQYF
TGTGCCAGCAGCGTCCGGGCAGGAGAGAGCACAGATACGCAGTATTTT
>TRBV2|-|-|TRBJ1-2
CASSDPSSNYGYTF
TGTGCCAGCAGTGATCCCTCCTCAAACTATGGCTACACCTTC
>TRBV5-4|-|TRBD2|TRBJ2-5
CASSFSSGTGETQYF
TGTGCCAGCAGCTTTAGTAGCGGGACCGGAGAGACCCAGTACTTC
>TRBV7-2|-|TRBD1|TRBJ2-7
CASSHGKMDRGLSYEQYF
TGTGCCAGCAGCCACGGAAAGATGGACAGGGGACTTTCCTACGAGCAGTACTTC